What follows are 4 T cell receptor beta chains derived from one specimen sequenced in a study of cytomegalovirus exposure and HLA in healthy donors. Vbeta (60) and Jbeta (13) primers were used in the PCR. TCRdb's copy holds only in-frame clones and misses some; the assay was immunoSEQ multiplex PCR. Here the sample spans 200,000 to 300,000 clones, about 86% being singletons. Source material: PBMCs. The receptor source for this set is a woman aged 55-69 years in good health and CMV-seropositive.

This sequence joins TRBV7-9 and TRBJ2-1; 10 positions match TRBD2. The CDR3 loop spans 15 amino acids. Trimming cost V 5 bases and J 6 bases; bases outside gene matches: 7. The germline gives CDR1 SEHNR, CDR2 FQNEAQ (reference sequence). CDR3 nucleotide sequence: TGTGCCAGCAGCCCCCTAGCGGGAGAGGGCAATGAGCAGTTCTTC. Amino acid sequence: CASSPLAGEGNEQFF.

The CDR3 bases are TGTGCCAGCAGCCAAGATTGGCGGGAGGGAGAGACCCAGTACTTC. This codes for CASSQDWREGETQYF. The V gene is TRBV4-2, the J gene TRBJ2-5; 9 nucleotides match TRBD2. With V trimmed by 0 bases and J by 4 bases, 3 bases remained unmatched. Germline CDR1 reads LGHNA; CDR2 reads YNFKEQ. This CDR3 comprises 15 residues.

This chain uses TRBV6-5 with TRBJ2-3; possible D gene TRBD2, 6 bases. Germline CDR1 MNHEY, CDR2 SVGAGI. The V end lost 5 bases, the J end lost 1 base, and 13 bases lay between the germline ends. CDR3 length: 15 residues. This CDR3 is CASSPAGMGTDTQYF. The CDR3 coding sequence is TGTGCCAGCAGTCCCGCGGGGATGGGCACAGATACGCAGTATTTT.

This chain joins TRBV18 and TRBJ1-2; D might be TRBD1 (6 bases). CDR3 size: 14 residues. CDR1 KGHSH and CDR2 LQKENI come from the germline V gene. The V end was cut by 4 bases, the J end by 4 bases, with 13 bases between. The CDR3 DNA sequence: TGTGCCAGCTCACAAAACAGGGCGGGCTATGGCTACACCTTC. Amino acid sequence: CASSQNRAGYGYTF.